Listed here are 26 T cell receptor beta chains from one sample, sequenced in a study of beta chain features in type 1 diabetes. All of the isolated RNA was reverse transcribed, so expressed TCRB transcripts were sequenced. Profiling relied on immunoSEQ multiplex PCR, and the TCRdb table lists in-frame clones only, not all of them. Among about 320,000 clones, 14% were seen once, and the ten largest hold about 6.6%. Sequencing was done on a sample of central memory CD4+ T cells from blood. The receptor set was obtained from a man aged 30 to 45 in good health.

V and J are TRBV7-2 and TRBJ1-2; a weak D match, TRBD1 (6 bases). The CDR3 is 13 residues long. Germline V gives CDR1 SGHTA, CDR2 FQGNSA. V lost 5 bases, J lost 7 bases, and 14 bases lay in between. CDR3 protein: CASSPQGEVGYTF. The DNA of the CDR3 is TGTGCCAGCAGCCCACAGGGTGAGGTTGGCTACACCTTC.

This clone was recorded a few times. This rearrangement joins TRBV7-8 to TRBJ1-5; D might be TRBD1 (5 bases). The germline CDR1 and CDR2 sequences are SGHVS and FQNEAQ. Deletions cut 6 bases from V and 1 base from J, with 7 bases between. CDR3 length: 13 residues. CDR3 in amino acids: CASRQGSNQPQHF. The CDR3 bases are TGTGCCAGCAGGCAGGGCAGCAATCAGCCCCAGCATTTT. Using reference TRBV7-8 and TRBJ1-5 for the parts outside the CDR3, the full variable domain is GAGVSQSPRYKVAKRGQDVALRCDPISGHVSLFWYQQALGQGPEFLTYFQNEAQLDKSGLPSDRFFAERPEGSVSTLKIQRTQQEDSAVYLCASRQGSNQPQHFGDGTRLSIL.

As concerns this clone: Other DNA sequences in this sample translate to the same CDR3. The genes are TRBV7-2 and TRBJ1-5; D call uncertain. The germline V gene has CDR1 SGHTA and CDR2 FQGNSA. The CDR3 is 13 residues long. Trimming took off 1 base at V and 5 bases at J, with 6 bases between the two ends. DNA of the CDR3: TGTGCCAGCAGCTTAGAGCGGGATCAGCCCCAGCATTTT. Residues: CASSLERDQPQHF.

This clone was observed at least ten times. The chain joins TRBV7-9 to TRBJ1-4; no firm D call. The V end was cut by 1 base, the J end by 7 bases, with 16 bases between. The length of the CDR3 is 16 residues. CDR1 is SEHNR, CDR2 FQNEAQ, per germline (reference sequence). The CDR3 DNA is TGTGCCAGCAGCTTAGGGACCCTGGGAGTAGGTGAAAAACTGTTTTTT. It codes for CASSLGTLGVGEKLFF.

This clone was recorded a few times. The chain couples TRBV2 to TRBJ2-7, with TRBD2 matching over 11 bases. The length of the CDR3 is 16 residues. Per germline, CDR1 SNHLY and CDR2 FYNNEI. With V trimmed by 6 bases and J by 3 bases, 10 bases remained unmatched. The CDR3 nucleotides are TGTGCCAGCAGGACTAGCGGGGTGGGGAAGGACTACGAGCAGTACTTC. This encodes CASRTSGVGKDYEQYF.

This rearrangement joins TRBV27 to TRBJ1-3, with D perhaps TRBD1 (5 bases). Germline V lookup: CDR1 MNHEY, CDR2 SMNVEV (reference sequence). V lost 5 bases and J lost 2, with 16 bases in between. The CDR3 extends over 16 amino acids. CDR3 region: CASSQGVGLAGNTIYF. In DNA, the CDR3 is TGTGCCAGCAGTCAAGGGGTAGGGTTGGCTGGAAACACCATATATTTT.

In this sample, this clone turned up a few times. The CDR3 reads CASSQVGLKTNTGELFF. The CDR3 DNA follows: TGCGCCAGCAGCCAAGTGGGACTCAAAACGAACACCGGGGAGCTGTTTTTT. V is TRBV4-1 and J is TRBJ2-2, with D possibly being TRBD2 (6 bases). Trimming removed 1 base from V and 0 bases from J, with 12 bases in between. The CDR3 runs to 17 residues. The V gene's germline CDR1 is MGHRA and CDR2 YSYEKL.

There are a few counts of this clone. The V and J genes are TRBV6-8 and TRBJ1-5, with a possible D match to TRBD1 (5 bases). The CDR3 consists of 15 residues. The germline gives CDR1 MNHGY, CDR2 SAAAGT. V was trimmed by 0 bases and J by 1 base, leaving 7 bases between them. CDR3 amino acids: CASSYSGQSNQPQHF. In DNA, the CDR3 is TGTGCCAGCAGTTACTCTGGACAAAGCAATCAGCCCCAGCATTTT.

The sample holds a few counts of this clone. This chain connects TRBV19 to TRBJ1-3; D ambiguous. V was shortened by 6 bases and J by 0 bases, with 12 bases between the two germline ends. The CDR3 spans 15 residues. Germline V CDR1 and CDR2: LNHDA, SQIVND (reference sequence). CDR3 DNA sequence: TGTGCCAGTAGGACCGCCGGGGACTCTGGAAACACCATATATTTT. This codes for CASRTAGDSGNTIYF.

This clone was observed a few times. The chain combines TRBV4-3 with TRBJ1-1; D call uncertain. CDR3 size: 13 residues. The ends were cut back, 4 bases at V and 5 bases at J, with 11 bases in the middle. Germline CDR1 LGHNA, CDR2 YSLEER. This CDR3 is CASSRGARTEAFF. The CDR3 coding sequence is TGCGCCAGCAGCCGGGGTGCCAGGACTGAAGCTTTCTTT.

The V gene is TRBV6-6, the J gene TRBJ2-5, with D unclear. The CDR3 has 12 amino acids. The V and J ends lost 8 bases and 2 bases respectively, with 9 bases between them. CDR1 is MNHNY and CDR2 is SVGAGI in the germline V gene (reference sequence). The CDR3 DNA follows: TGTGCCAGCCGTCGGGCTCAAGAGACCCAGTACTTC. Translating it yields CASRRAQETQYF.

Many counts were recorded for this clone. The chain links TRBV7-2 to TRBJ1-4, with 12 bases fitting TRBD1. V gave up 4 bases and J gave up 5 bases; unmatched junction bases: 2. There are 15 residues in the CDR3. The V gene's germline CDR1 is SGHTA and CDR2 FQGNSA. CDR3 DNA sequence: TGTGCCAGCAGCTGGGACAGGGGGCAAAATGAAAAACTGTTTTTT. This translates into CASSWDRGQNEKLFF.

The CDR3 loop is CASSPSMSNYGYTF. DNA of the CDR3: TGTGCCAGCAGCCCCAGTATGTCTAACTATGGCTACACCTTC. The V call is TRBV7-9, the J call TRBJ1-2; no clear D gene. This CDR3 has 14 residues. In germline, CDR1 is SEHNR, CDR2 FQNEAQ (reference sequence). Trimming removed 5 bases from V and 0 bases from J, with 10 bases in between.

The J gene is TRBJ2-1, the V gene TRBV2; TRBD1 aligns across 9 bases. This CDR3 comprises 14 residues. J lost 1 base, V lost 6 bases, and 1 base had no gene match. Germline CDR1 and CDR2: SNHLY and FYNNEI. The DNA for the CDR3 is TGTGCCAGCAGCGGGACAGGGTCCTACAATGAGCAGTTCTTC. Its translation: CASSGTGSYNEQFF.

Only a few counts were recorded for this clone. The rearrangement uses TRBV5-6 and TRBJ2-2, with D perhaps matching TRBD2 (6 bases). Trimming took off 0 bases at V and 6 bases at J, with 12 bases between the two ends. CDR3 length: 15 amino acids. Germline V lookup: CDR1 SGHDT, CDR2 YYEEEE. CDR3 region: CASSLVADGAGELFF. CDR3 sequence (DNA): TGTGCCAGCAGCTTGGTAGCGGATGGGGCCGGGGAGCTGTTTTTT.

The chain links TRBV7-8 to TRBJ1-1; D unclear. The CDR3 loop spans 12 amino acids. Germline V gene lookup returns CDR1 SGHVS and CDR2 FQNEAQ. V was cut by 6 bases and J by 10 bases, with 15 bases left in between. The CDR3 DNA follows: TGTGCCAGCAGTCCGGGCGGGCGCGGAGCTTTCTTT. Encoded protein: CASSPGGRGAFF.

The chain is built from TRBV7-9 and TRBJ2-7; 8 bases are shared with TRBD1. This CDR3 is built from 16 residues. V gave up 3 bases and J gave up 5 bases; unmatched junction bases: 12. CDR1 is SEHNR, CDR2 FQNEAQ, per germline (reference sequence). The DNA of the CDR3 is TGTGCCAGCAGCTTGGGGGAAGCAGGGGGACAGGACGAGCAGTACTTC. Its protein is CASSLGEAGGQDEQYF.

This clone appeared a few times. A far larger clone is one base from this, pointing to a likely read error. CDR3 sequence reads: CASSVGLRYGDNTDTQYF. The CDR3 DNA follows: TGCGCCAGCAGCGTAGGTCTCCGCTACGGGGATAACACAGATACGCAGTATTTT. V gene TRBV5-1 combines with J gene TRBJ2-3; possible D gene TRBD2, 5 bases. Trimming stripped 4 bases from V and 2 bases from J, with 23 bases between. CDR3 length: 18 residues. CDR1 and CDR2 from the germline V gene are SGHRS and YFSETQ.

Comments on this clone: Different DNA sequences within this sample yield the same CDR3. This chain links TRBV5-1 with TRBJ2-3; D is tentatively TRBD1 or TRBD2 (5 bases each). Trimming left V 0 bases short and J 5 bases short, with 7 bases between. CDR3 length: 13 amino acids. Germline-derived CDR1 and CDR2 are SGHRS and YFSETQ. The CDR3 bases are TGCGCCAGCAGCTTGGGAGGGGAAGATACGCAGTATTTT. Translation gives CASSLGGEDTQYF.

The rearrangement joins TRBV10-3 to TRBJ2-1; 9 bases are a match to TRBD2. In germline, CDR1 is ENHRY, CDR2 SYGVKD. This CDR3 spans 15 amino acids. Germline trimming cut 6 bases from V and 8 bases from J; bases unmatched to any gene: 11. CDR3 in DNA: TGTGCCATCAGCTTAGCGGGAGAATCAGTTGATGAGCAGTTCTTC. Translated: CAISLAGESVDEQFF.

The chain recombines TRBV11-1 with TRBJ2-6; no clear D. V was pared by 6 bases and J by 2 bases, with 5 bases between. The CDR3 length is 13 residues. Germline lookup yields CDR1 SGHAT and CDR2 FQDESV (reference sequence). The CDR3 protein is CASRYTGANVLTF. The CDR3 DNA sequence: TGTGCCAGCAGGTACACTGGGGCCAACGTCCTGACTTTC.

Many counts were recorded for this clone. This chain joins TRBV7-2 and TRBJ2-2; 9 positions match TRBD2. Germline CDR1 SGHTA, CDR2 FQGNSA. The CDR3 is 15 residues long. Unmatched junction bases numbered 8, after V lost 6 bases and J lost 6 bases. In nucleotides, the CDR3 is TGTGCCAGCAGAGCCGGGACTAGCCATTCCGGGGAGCTGTTTTTT. Its protein is CASRAGTSHSGELFF.

This chain links TRBV2 with TRBJ2-3; D might be TRBD2 (6 bases). The CDR3 runs 15 residues. Germline CDR1 is SNHLY and CDR2 is FYNNEI. Trimming pared 4 bases from V and 4 bases from J, leaving 15 bases between. CDR3: CASSATGVVADTQYF. In DNA form, the CDR3 reads TGTGCCAGCAGTGCAACGGGAGTAGTGGCAGATACGCAGTATTTT.

This clone was seen more than once but under ten times. V usage is TRBV5-4 and J usage is TRBJ1-5, with D possibly matching TRBD1 (6 bases). This CDR3 is 14 amino acids long. With 2 bases removed from V and 5 bases from J, the gap between germline ends came to 11 bases. Germline-derived CDR1 and CDR2 are SGHNT and YYREEE (reference sequence). The CDR3: CASSFEGEDQPQHF. The CDR3 nucleotides read TGTGCCAGCAGCTTCGAGGGGGAGGATCAGCCCCAGCATTTT.

This chain links TRBV7-9 with TRBJ1-1; maybe TRBD1 (6 bases). CDR3 length: 12 residues. Germline V gives CDR1 SEHNR, CDR2 FQNEAQ (reference sequence). V was pared by 1 base and J by 8 bases, with 8 bases between. This CDR3 is CASSLEGQEAFF. CDR3 nucleotides: TGTGCCAGCAGCTTAGAAGGACAGGAAGCTTTCTTT.

There are a few counts of this clone. The V and J genes are TRBV4-1 and TRBJ2-5; D is unresolved. The V gene lost 1 base and the J gene lost 2 bases, with 5 bases spanning the gap. The length of the CDR3 is 13 residues. Germline assignment: CDR1 MGHRA and CDR2 YSYEKL. The CDR3 nucleotides read TGCGCCAGCAGCCAAGTCGGACAAGAGACCCAGTACTTC. Translating it yields CASSQVGQETQYF.